Following are 28 T cell receptor beta chains from one sample sequenced in a study of T cells in Graves' hyperthyroidism and ophthalmopathy (dated by TCRdb to the late 2010s). The method was multiplex PCR. Sequencing instrument: Illumina HiSeq 2000. The TCR beta CDR3 regions were amplified from RNA transcripts. The first round of RT-PCR for the TCR CDR3 was performed with the HTBI primer set and the Qiagen OneStep RT-PCR kit. The public reads were reanalyzed by TCRdb: fastp trimming at Q25, MiXCR alignment, in-frame beta chains only. Entries are consolidated by CDR3 protein sequence, retaining the most common genes and DNA. This sample holds around 500,000 distinct CDR3 sequences; 13% to 15% were observed only once. Of the sample, about 15% falls within the top ten clones. Sample: blood. Receptor source: a woman in her 40s with Graves' hyperthyroidism.

The sample holds many counts of this clonotype. This chain connects TRBV30 to TRBJ1-5, with 7 bases lining up with TRBD1. This CDR3 is 13 amino acids long. V trimming: 3 bases; J trimming: 7 bases; junction bases outside the gene matches: 6. Per the germline V gene, CDR1 is GTSNPN and CDR2 is SVGIG (reference sequence). CDR3 nucleotide sequence: TGTGCCTGGAGCTCTGCAGGGGGACAGCCCCAGCATTTT. Translated: CAWSSAGGQPQHF.

This clonotype was seen more than once but under ten times. The V gene is TRBV13, the J gene TRBJ1-1; 9 nucleotides align to TRBD1. The J segment lost 1 base and the V segment lost 5 bases, leaving 8 bases of the junction unmatched. Germline-derived CDR1 and CDR2 are PRHDT and FYEKMQ (reference sequence). The CDR3 runs to 16 residues. In DNA form, the CDR3 reads TGTGCCAGCAGCCCGAGTCTGGACAGGGGGAACACTGAAGCTTTCTTT. Translation: CASSPSLDRGNTEAFF.

This clonotype was counted at least ten times. This chain joins TRBV12-3 or TRBV12-4 and TRBJ2-7, with D possibly being TRBD1 (6 bases). V was cut by 5 bases and J by 3 bases, with 11 bases left in between. The CDR3 is 13 amino acids. The CDR3 DNA reads TGTGCCAGCAGTCTGGGACACGACTACGAGCAGTACTTC. It translates to CASSLGHDYEQYF.

The chain has TRBV7-9 and TRBJ2-5, with D possibly TRBD1 on 6 matching bases. Germline lookup yields CDR1 SEHNR and CDR2 FQNEAQ (reference sequence). The length of the CDR3 is 15 residues. Between the trimmed V and J ends, which lost 1 base and 5 bases, there was a span of 14 bases. The CDR3 sequence: CASSLGAGDGETQYF. The CDR3 DNA reads as TGTGCCAGCAGCTTAGGGGCAGGGGACGGGGAGACCCAGTACTTC.

This clonotype was seen repeatedly, ten times or more. V is TRBV19 and J is TRBJ2-1, with D perhaps matching TRBD2 (6 bases). V lost 5 bases to trimming and J lost 4 bases, with 18 bases between them. The CDR3 runs 16 residues. Per the germline V gene, CDR1 is LNHDA and CDR2 is SQIVND (reference sequence). CDR3 protein: CASSLGTLFGYNEQFF. In nucleotides, the CDR3 is TGTGCCAGTAGTCTCGGGACTCTCTTTGGGTACAATGAGCAGTTCTTC.

This chain uses TRBV5-1 with TRBJ2-3; 10 nucleotides line up with TRBD1. Trimming cost V 3 bases and J 5 bases; bases outside gene matches: 3. The V gene's germline CDR1 is SGHRS and CDR2 YFSETQ. The CDR3 has 14 residues. The CDR3 DNA reads TGCGCCAGCAGCTCTGGGGACAGGGGAGATACGCAGTATTTT. This sequence encodes CASSSGDRGDTQYF. Variable domain in full (rest from reference TRBV5-1 and TRBJ2-3): KAGVTQTPRYLIKTRGQQVTLSCSPISGHRSVSWYQQTPGQGLQFLFEYFSETQRNKGNFPGRFSGRQFSNSRSEMNVSTLELGDSALYLCASSSGDRGDTQYFGPGTRLTVL.

The sample holds many counts of this clonotype. The V and J genes are TRBV28 and TRBJ2-7; D call uncertain. CDR1 and CDR2 from the germline V gene are MDHEN and SYDVKM. V was clipped by 8 bases and J by 1 base, with 15 bases between them. The CDR3 sequence is 14 residues long. The CDR3 DNA follows: TGTGCCAGCTCGTTTAGATACGTTTCCTACGAGCAGTACTTC. Translation: CASSFRYVSYEQYF.

Points on this clonotype: This may come from a read error, since a much larger clone is one base off. The V and J genes are TRBV20-1 and TRBJ2-3; weak D call: TRBD1 (5 bases). The end of the DNA aligns better with TRBJ1-5, so the J call may be wrong. The CDR3 has 13 residues. CDR1 is DFQATT and CDR2 is SNEGSKA in the germline V gene (reference sequence). The CDR3 loop is CSARIFRADTQHF. CDR3 nucleotide sequence: TGCAGTGCTAGGATATTCAGGGCAGATACGCAGCATTTT.

This rearrangement joins TRBV11-1 to TRBJ2-1, with D maybe TRBD1 (8 bases). Germline V gene lookup returns CDR1 SGHAT and CDR2 FQDESV (reference sequence). The CDR3 is 14 amino acids. Trimming removed 4 bases from V and 8 bases from J, with 15 bases in between. The CDR3 coding sequence is TGTGCCAGCAGCTACACAGGGGGGGGGGATGAGCAGTTCTTC. Its translation: CASSYTGGGDEQFF.

The sample holds one count of this clonotype. The CDR3 is CASSHYSGLADIQETQYF. The CDR3, as DNA: TGTGCCAGCAGCCATTACTCTGGACTAGCGGATATCCAAGAGACCCAGTACTTC. The chain carries TRBV9 and TRBJ2-5; 10 bases are shared with TRBD2. CDR1 SGDLS and CDR2 YYNGEE come from the germline V gene. The CDR3 runs to 18 residues. Trimming cost V 4 bases and J 1 base; bases outside gene matches: 13.

This clonotype was seen ten or more times. The chain links TRBV2 to TRBJ2-7; D remains ambiguous. Germline lookup yields CDR1 SNHLY and CDR2 FYNNEI. CDR3 length: 19 residues. V lost 3 bases and J lost 0, with 24 bases in between. The DNA for the CDR3 is TGTGCCAGCAGTGAGGGATTACACCTTGCTCATGACCTCTCCTACGAGCAGTACTTC. Its protein product is CASSEGLHLAHDLSYEQYF.

This clonotype has at least ten counts. The gene calls are TRBV6-1 and TRBJ2-7; possibly TRBD2 for D (5 bases). V gave up 2 bases and J gave up 3 bases, with 11 bases separating them. Germline-derived CDR1 and CDR2 are MNHNS and SASEGT. CDR3 length: 14 amino acids. Here the CDR3 reads CASSELAFYYEQYF. In nucleotides, the CDR3 is TGTGCCAGCAGTGAACTAGCTTTTTACTACGAGCAGTACTTC.

In its sample, this clonotype was seen many times. The rearrangement joins TRBV27 to TRBJ1-4, with 9 bases identical to TRBD1. CDR3 size: 14 residues. Germline V gene data show CDR1 as MNHEY and CDR2 as SMNVEV (reference sequence). V trimming: 6 bases; J trimming: 6 bases; junction bases outside the gene matches: 5. The CDR3 nucleotides read TGTGCCAGCAGCCCGGGACAGGGCCATGAAAAACTGTTTTTT. Translated, it gives CASSPGQGHEKLFF.

This clonotype was observed a handful of times. The chain couples TRBV19 to TRBJ1-4; tentative D call: TRBD1 (5 bases). From germline, CDR1 is LNHDA and CDR2 SQIVND (reference sequence). Trimming removed 6 bases from V and 3 bases from J, with 26 bases in between. The CDR3 spans 19 residues. The CDR3 region has the DNA TGTGCCAGTAGCCCTCATCGAAGGGGAAAAGGTTCGGCTAATGAAAAACTGTTTTTT. It encodes CASSPHRRGKGSANEKLFF.

This clonotype was seen repeatedly, ten times or more. The J gene is TRBJ1-4, the V gene TRBV20-1; no firm D call. V was shortened by 1 base and J by 0 bases, with 12 bases between the two germline ends. The CDR3 has 16 residues. Germline assignment: CDR1 DFQATT and CDR2 SNEGSKA (reference sequence). The CDR3: CSARAYDTATNEKLFF. The DNA for the CDR3 is TGCAGTGCTAGAGCATATGACACTGCAACTAATGAAAAACTGTTTTTT.

This clonotype showed up many times. The gene calls are TRBV12-3 or TRBV12-4 and TRBJ2-3; D could derive from TRBD1 or TRBD2 (5 bases each). V lost 8 bases, J lost 6 bases, and 21 bases lay in between. The CDR3 totals 15 residues. For the CDR3, the DNA is TGTGCCAGCTCATCCTCCCCGCCAGGGACCGATACGCAGTATTTT. This gives the protein CASSSSPPGTDTQYF.

This chain connects TRBV20-1 to TRBJ2-3; no reliable D call. V dropped 0 bases and J dropped 2 bases, with 9 bases sitting between them. The CDR3 sequence is 14 residues long. The V gene's germline CDR1 is DFQATT and CDR2 SNEGSKA (reference sequence). Written as DNA, the CDR3 is TGCAGTGCTAGAGACCAGGAGCTCACAGATACGCAGTATTTT. It translates to CSARDQELTDTQYF.

In its sample, this clonotype was seen many times. The V gene is TRBV6-5, the J gene TRBJ1-3; D remains ambiguous. This CDR3 has 17 amino acids. The germline CDR1 and CDR2 sequences are MNHEY and SVGAGI. V shed 0 bases and J shed 4 bases, with 16 bases lying between them. CDR3 loop: CASSYSGRGSAGNTIYF. The CDR3 region has the DNA TGTGCCAGCAGTTACTCTGGACGGGGATCCGCGGGAAACACCATATATTTT.

This clonotype was detected a few times. The chain uses TRBV5-1 and TRBJ2-2; D possibly matches TRBD1 or TRBD2 (6 bases each). V lost 2 bases to trimming and J lost 7 bases, with 15 bases between them. Germline lookup yields CDR1 SGHRS and CDR2 YFSETQ. The CDR3 has 15 amino acids. The DNA for the CDR3 is TGCGCCAGCAGCTTAACCGGGGGCGACGGCGGGGAGCTGTTTTTT. It encodes CASSLTGGDGGELFF.

The chain links TRBV3-1 to TRBJ1-2, with 10 bases aligning to TRBD1. The germline V gene has CDR1 LGHDT and CDR2 YNNKEL (reference sequence). The V segment lost 8 bases and the J segment 1 base; nucleotides outside the gene matches: 4. The CDR3 has 14 residues. Written as DNA, the CDR3 is TGTGCCAGCGGGACAGGGGTTTTTAACTATGGCTACACCTTC. This codes for CASGTGVFNYGYTF.

The chain has TRBV20-1 and TRBJ2-7; D tentatively fits TRBD1 or TRBD2 (5 bases each). V lost 1 base, J lost 1 base, and 20 bases lay in between. The CDR3 sequence is 17 residues long. In germline, CDR1 is DFQATT, CDR2 SNEGSKA (reference sequence). The CDR3, as DNA: TGCAGTGCTAGAGGGGGGACCATGGGGCAGGAGTCCTACGAGCAGTACTTC. Translation gives CSARGGTMGQESYEQYF.

The rearrangement links TRBV6-1 to TRBJ2-7; TRBD1 matches 10 bases. CDR1 and CDR2 (germline): MNHNS, SASEGT. This CDR3 contains 16 residues. Trimming removed 3 bases from V and 6 bases from J; junction bases left unmatched: 11. The CDR3 reads CASSERGGQGVAEQYF. CDR3 bases: TGTGCCAGCAGTGAGAGGGGCGGACAGGGGGTTGCCGAGCAGTACTTC.

This clonotype was seen ten or more times. This chain connects TRBV20-1 to TRBJ1-2; 9 positions match TRBD1. The CDR3 has 13 amino acids. The germline CDR1 and CDR2 sequences are DFQATT and SNEGSKA (reference sequence). V lost 3 bases, J lost 8 bases, and 7 bases stayed unmatched. The CDR3 loop is CSASNRGRGGYTF. In nucleotides, the CDR3 is TGCAGTGCTAGCAACAGGGGGCGCGGGGGCTACACCTTC.

This clonotype was recorded many times. The genes are TRBV11-2 and TRBJ2-7; 10 bases agree with TRBD1. The ends lost 0 bases at V and 1 base at J; junction bases unmatched: 6. CDR1 is SGHAT, CDR2 FQNNGV, per germline. The CDR3 runs to 17 residues. The CDR3 loop reads CASSLDRGTGVSYEQYF. The CDR3 nucleotides read TGTGCCAGCAGCTTAGATCGTGGGACAGGGGTTTCCTACGAGCAGTACTTC.

This clonotype occurred many times. The chain employs TRBV6-1 and TRBJ1-2; 7 nucleotides line up with TRBD1. V gave up 6 bases and J gave up 8 bases; unmatched junction bases: 9. Germline assignment: CDR1 MNHNS and CDR2 SASEGT. CDR3 length: 13 amino acids. The CDR3 protein is CASRRQGGEGYTF. CDR3 sequence (DNA): TGTGCCAGCAGGCGACAGGGTGGAGAGGGCTACACCTTC.

This clonotype was seen ten or more times. V usage is TRBV6-5 and J usage is TRBJ1-2; D not certain. V lost 1 base and J 5 bases, leaving 8 bases between the germline ends. The CDR3 extends over 13 amino acids. CDR1 is MNHEY and CDR2 is SVGAGI in the germline V gene. CDR3 loop: CASSYWQAYGYTF. CDR3 coding DNA: TGTGCCAGCAGTTACTGGCAGGCATATGGCTACACCTTC.

This clonotype was recorded many times. The chain joins TRBV28 to TRBJ2-2, with D maybe TRBD1 (7 bases). V dropped 7 bases and J dropped 6 bases, with 21 bases sitting between them. Germline CDR1 is MDHEN and CDR2 is SYDVKM. This CDR3 has 16 residues. CDR3 in amino acids: CASTSTGTEGSGELFF. The CDR3 bases are TGTGCCAGCACCTCGACAGGGACTGAGGGGTCCGGGGAGCTGTTTTTT.

The chain joins TRBV6-1 to TRBJ1-4; D is uncertain. This CDR3 has 12 residues. The V and J ends lost 6 bases and 7 bases respectively, with 9 bases between them. Looked up from germline, CDR1 is MNHNS and CDR2 is SASEGT. CDR3 bases: TGTGCCAGCAGGAGGCTGGCTGAAAAACTGTTTTTT. Encoded protein: CASRRLAEKLFF.